The following is a T cell receptor (beta chain) sequence with its context. The data are from a study of blood T cell repertoires in COVID-19. This CDR3 is 14 amino acids long. CDR1 is KGHSH, CDR2 LQKENI, per germline. The germline V and J ends were trimmed by 8 bases and 4 bases, with 17 bases remaining between them. Sequencing was performed with immunoSEQ multiplex PCR; in TCRdb, only in-frame clones are kept and a portion is missing. Found here are some 140,000 clones, about four fifths of them singletons; the top ten hold 25% to 35%. Source material: peripheral blood. This TCR was recovered from an older woman with acute or convalescent COVID-19. The V and J genes are TRBV18 and TRBJ1-1; D unclear. This CDR3 is CASSKGEGLTEAFF. The CDR3, as DNA: TGTGCCAGCAGCAAAGGTGAGGGCCTCACTGAAGCTTTCTTT.